This T cell receptor beta chain was sequenced in a study of CD8 T cells in Susac syndrome. On the study more broadly: Clinically active disease was present in more than five of the sequenced Susac syndrome patients. Roughly 8 of these patients were in remission.

An input of about 0.45 to 1 ug of RNA was subjected to reverse transcription using random hexamers. TCRdb reanalysed the immunoSEQ multiplex PCR reads using MiXCR and keeps one entry per CDR3 protein. This sample has just under 95,000 distinct CDR3 sequences, with roughly 94% found just once. From blood CD8+ and CD4+ T cells, the TCR beta chain was sequenced. Patients with Susac syndrome met the recently defined diagnostic criteria for definite or probable disease. Through negative isolation, CD4+ and CD8+ T cells were obtained, while TEMRA cells were enriched using FACS. This clonotype was observed once. Sequences were obtained from CD4+ T cells from PBMCs. The sequence came from a human donor with Susac syndrome.

The CDR3 nucleotides are TGTGCCAGCACCCCTTTTTTAGGGGGTGTAGGCGGCTACACCTTC. The encoded protein is CASTPFLGGVGGYTF. The chain is built from TRBV12-3 or TRBV12-4 and TRBJ1-2, with a possible D match to TRBD1 (6 bases). With 7 bases removed from V and 8 bases from J, the gap between germline ends came to 23 bases. CDR3 length equals 15 residues.